These 4 T cell receptor beta chains came from one sample sequenced in a study of shared clonotypes between healthy human individuals. Naive CD8 isolation took CD45RO-negative cells positively selected for CCR7 and excluded terminally differentiated effector memory CD45RA+ cells. Profiling relied on immunoSEQ multiplex PCR, and the TCRdb table lists in-frame clones only, not all of them. The sample consists of approximately 2,000,000 clones, just under 95% of them appearing once. Sequencing was done on a sample of naive CD8+ T cells from PBMCs. The receptor source for this set is a man aged 18-30 years in good health. Some clones in this sample may be carry-over from other donors' samples.

Regarding this clone: Additional DNA sequences in this sample encode the identical CDR3. This chain links TRBV9 with TRBJ2-1; D not certain. The V and J ends lost 0 bases and 6 bases respectively, with 7 bases between them. The germline CDR1 and CDR2 sequences are SGDLS and YYNGEE. The CDR3 sequence is 13 residues long. In DNA, the CDR3 is TGTGCCAGCAGCGTAGCTCCAGGCAATGAGCAGTTCTTC. Amino acids: CASSVAPGNEQFF.

V usage is TRBV27 and J usage is TRBJ2-5; D gene uncertain. CDR1 is MNHEY, CDR2 SMNVEV, per germline (reference sequence). There are 15 residues in the CDR3. The V gene lost 4 bases and the J gene lost 5 bases, with 17 bases spanning the gap. The CDR3 coding sequence is TGTGCCAGCAGTTGGACCCGGACCAGTCTGGAGACCCAGTACTTC. This translates into CASSWTRTSLETQYF.

The chain joins TRBV28 to TRBJ1-5; no firm D call. The CDR3 has 13 amino acids. Trimming took off 3 bases at V and 6 bases at J, with 9 bases between the two ends. Looked up from germline, CDR1 is MDHEN and CDR2 is SYDVKM. CDR3 protein: CASSFSVSQPQHF. CDR3 coding DNA: TGTGCCAGCAGTTTTTCGGTTAGTCAGCCCCAGCATTTT.

V usage is TRBV28 and J usage is TRBJ2-7, with 11 bases fitting TRBD2. The CDR3 runs 14 residues. Germline loops: CDR1 MDHEN, CDR2 SYDVKM. The V and J ends lost 8 bases and 7 bases, in that order; junction bases with no gene match: 10. The CDR3 coding sequence is TGTGCCAGCGGAATAGCGGGAGGGGAGAGGGAGCAGTACTTC. Protein: CASGIAGGEREQYF.